This T cell receptor beta chain was profiled in a study of blood T cells in healthy people across ages. General study results and limits: Aged donors had fewer naive CD4+ cells and lower diversity than long-lived donors.

Concerning this clonotype itself: The antigen is undetermined.

Then a second PCR, running roughly 7 to 11 cycles, was carried out with a sample-barcoded 5' primer and a J-beta primer mix. TCRdb recomputed calls from the 5' RACE reads with MiXCR, one row per CDR3 protein. The data show 600,000 or so distinct CDR3 sequences, about 45% seen once. The junction had 10 bases not matched to a gene; V was cut back by 6 bases and J by 7 bases. The CDR3 length is 15 residues. CDR1 and CDR2 (germline): MNHEY, SMNVEV (reference sequence). The rearrangement uses TRBV27 and TRBJ2-1; TRBD2 agrees at 9 bases. The material sequenced was blood. This clonotype was sampled from a man of 80 years or more in good health. This CDR3 reads CASSQLRGGGNEQFF. The CDR3, as DNA: TGTGCCAGCAGCCAATTGCGGGGGGGTGGTAATGAGCAGTTCTTC.